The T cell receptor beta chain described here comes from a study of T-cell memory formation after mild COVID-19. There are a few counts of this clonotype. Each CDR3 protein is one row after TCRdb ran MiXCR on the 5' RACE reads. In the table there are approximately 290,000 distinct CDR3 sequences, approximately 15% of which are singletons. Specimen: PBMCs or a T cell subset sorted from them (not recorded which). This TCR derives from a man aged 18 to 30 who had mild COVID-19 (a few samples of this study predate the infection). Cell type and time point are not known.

CDR3: CASSHGTENYGYTF. For the CDR3, the DNA is TGTGCCAGCAGCCACGGGACAGAAAACTATGGCTACACCTTC. J is TRBJ1-2 and V is TRBV7-9; 7 bases are shared with TRBD1. This CDR3 has 14 amino acids. Trimming took 5 bases from V and 2 from J; bases not matched to a gene: 5. The germline CDR1 and CDR2 sequences are SEHNR and FQNEAQ (reference sequence).